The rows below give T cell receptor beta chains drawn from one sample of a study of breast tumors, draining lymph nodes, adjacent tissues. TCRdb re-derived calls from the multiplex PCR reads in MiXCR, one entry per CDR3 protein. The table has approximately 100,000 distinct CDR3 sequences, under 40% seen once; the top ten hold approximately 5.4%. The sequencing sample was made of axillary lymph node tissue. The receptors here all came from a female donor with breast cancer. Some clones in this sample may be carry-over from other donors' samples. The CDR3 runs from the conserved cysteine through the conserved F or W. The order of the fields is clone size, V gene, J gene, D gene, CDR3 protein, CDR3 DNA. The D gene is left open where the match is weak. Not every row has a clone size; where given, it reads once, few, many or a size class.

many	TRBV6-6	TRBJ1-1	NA	CASSSQGELMSTEAFF	TGTGCCAGCAGCTCACAGGGAGAATTAATGTCCACTGAAGCTTTCTTT
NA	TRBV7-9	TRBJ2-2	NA	CAEDKPPLAGELFF	TGTGCCGAAGACAAGCCACCTCTCGCCGGGGAGCTGTTTTTT
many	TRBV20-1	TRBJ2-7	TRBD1	CSAGDPGTGYYEQYF	TGCAGTGCTGGCGATCCCGGGACAGGGTACTACGAGCAGTACTTC
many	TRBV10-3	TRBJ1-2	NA	CAIPRWPF	TGTGCCATCCCCCGCTGGCCGTTC
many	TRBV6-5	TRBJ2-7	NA	CASIRAGSYEQYF	TGTGCCAGCATAAGGGCAGGCTCCTACGAGCAGTACTTC
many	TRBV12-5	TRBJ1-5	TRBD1	CASGTGTGGSQPQHF	TGTGCTAGTGGAACCGGGACAGGGGGGAGCCAGCCCCAGCATTTT
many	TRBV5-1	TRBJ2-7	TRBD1	CASSLAWRQGEQYF	TGCGCCAGCAGCTTGGCCTGGAGACAGGGTGAGCAGTACTTC
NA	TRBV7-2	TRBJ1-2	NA	CASSLKTGGIYGYTF	TGTGCCAGCAGCTTAAAGACGGGGGGAATCTATGGCTACACCTTC
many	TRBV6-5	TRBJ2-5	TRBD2	CASSHRGGIVETQYF	TGTGCCAGCAGTCACCGCGGGGGAATAGTAGAGACCCAGTACTTC
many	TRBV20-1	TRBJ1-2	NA	CSARSRATNYGYTF	TGCAGTGCTAGAAGCCGGGCGACTAACTATGGCTACACCTTC
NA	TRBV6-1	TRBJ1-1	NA	CASSATVMNTEAFF	TGTGCCAGCAGCGCGACAGTCATGAACACTGAAGCTTTCTTT
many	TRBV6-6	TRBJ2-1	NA	CASSHERQIRNEQFF	TGTGCCAGCAGTCACGAGCGTCAGATACGAAATGAGCAGTTCTTC
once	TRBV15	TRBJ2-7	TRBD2	CATSSERGGNGSSSYEQYF	TGTGCCACCAGCAGTGAGCGGGGCGGTAACGGGAGTTCCTCCTACGAGCAGTACTTC
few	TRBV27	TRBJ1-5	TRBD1	CASGPRGVAQHF	TGTGCCAGCGGACCCAGGGGGGTAGCCCAGCATTTT
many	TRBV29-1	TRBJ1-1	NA	CSVETGPNTEAFF	TGCAGCGTTGAAACAGGGCCGAACACTGAAGCTTTCTTT
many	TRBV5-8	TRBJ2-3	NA	CASSRVRDTQYF	TGTGCCAGCAGCAGGGTGAGGGATACGCAGTATTTT